The next 5 T cell receptor beta chains were all read from a single sample in a study of molecular identifiers for immune sequencing clone quantification. TCRdb re-called the PCR reads with MiXCR, one entry per CDR3 protein. Here the sample spans roughly 40,000 distinct CDR3 sequences, 24% being singletons. The sequenced sample consisted of naive CD8+ T cells from blood, with Jurkat cell RNA spiked in. Subset defined: FACS-sorted CD8+CD4-CCR7+CD45RA+ naive T cells. Every receptor here comes from a human donor in good health. Some libraries in this study had Jurkat cell RNA spiked in.

Remarks on this clonotype: A read error may explain this, as a much larger clone is one base away. The rearrangement uses TRBV11-2 and TRBJ2-7, with 7 bases fitting TRBD1. This CDR3 contains 15 residues. CDR1 and CDR2 from the germline V gene are SGHAT and FQNNGV. In nucleotides, the CDR3 is TGTGGCAGCAGCTTATCAAGGGGGCCCGCCTACGAGCAGTACTTC. This encodes CGSSLSRGPAYEQYF.

For this clonotype: This may be a read error: a much more frequent sequence differs by one nucleotide. The V call is TRBV19, the J call TRBJ2-5; tentatively, D is TRBD2 (5 bases). This CDR3 has 15 residues. Germline V gives CDR1 LNHDA, CDR2 SQIVND (reference sequence). V lost 5 bases and J lost 1, with 14 bases in between. The CDR3 spells CASSPRRRPQETQYF. DNA for the CDR3: TGTGCCAGTAGTCCCCGGAGGCGACCCCAAGAGACCCAGTACTTC.

At least ten counts were recorded for this clonotype. V usage is TRBV4-3 and J usage is TRBJ2-3; the match to TRBD2 covers 7 bases. The CDR3 sequence is 18 residues long. The V segment lost 0 bases and the J segment 3 bases; nucleotides outside the gene matches: 12. Germline V gene sequence: CDR1 LGHNA, CDR2 YSLEER. The CDR3 DNA follows: TGCGCCAGCAGCCAAGAACTCCTGCGGGAGCCTTGGACAGATACGCAGTATTTT. Translated, it gives CASSQELLREPWTDTQYF.

About this clonotype itself: Germline is not matched at one junction end, which may reflect a read error. The J gene is TRBJ2-3, the V gene TRBV19, with D hard to call. CDR3 size: 15 residues. Germline CDR1 reads LNHDA; CDR2 reads SQIVND (reference sequence). This chain's CDR3 is CASSILGFSTDTQCF. CDR3 in DNA: TGTGCCAGTAGTATTTTGGGGTTTAGCACAGATACGCAGTGTTTT.

This clonotype has at least ten counts. J is TRBJ2-7 and V is TRBV6-2 or TRBV6-3, with D possibly matching TRBD1 (5 bases). Germline V gene lookup returns CDR1 MNHEY and CDR2 SVGEGT. The V and J ends lost 6 bases and 5 bases respectively, with 14 bases between them. The CDR3 extends over 13 amino acids. The CDR3 DNA reads as TGTGCCAGCAGCACCAGGGTTTGGGACGAGCAGTACTTC. It is translated as CASSTRVWDEQYF.